These 31 T cell receptor beta chains were sequenced from one sample in a study of blood T cell repertoires in COVID-19. Data came from immunoSEQ multiplex PCR; TCRdb stores just in-frame clones and leaves some out. The sample lists over 60,000 clones; roughly 82% were seen once. Sequencing was performed on peripheral blood. The receptors stem from a human donor in a cohort sampled during active COVID-19.

The chain combines TRBV7-2 with TRBJ1-5; D is ambiguous. V lost 0 bases, J lost 5 bases, and 8 bases lay in between. The germline gives CDR1 SGHTA, CDR2 FQGNSA. This CDR3 is built from 14 residues. In nucleotides, the CDR3 is TGTGCCAGCAGCTTAGCTTCTGTTTATCAGCCCCAGCATTTT. Translating it yields CASSLASVYQPQHF.

CDR3 amino acids: CASSLGQKNTEAFF. In DNA form, the CDR3 reads TGTGCCAGCAGCTTAGGACAAAAAAACACTGAAGCTTTCTTT. The chain couples TRBV7-2 to TRBJ1-1; D unclear. This CDR3 region has 14 residues. Germline-derived CDR1 and CDR2 are SGHTA and FQGNSA. Trimming removed 1 base from V and 2 bases from J, with 8 bases in between. Complete variable domain (other parts from reference TRBV7-2 and TRBJ1-1): GAGVSQSPSNKVTEKGKDVELRCDPISGHTALYWYRQSLGQGLEFLIYFQGNSAPDKSGLPSDRFSAERTGGSVSTLTIQRTQQEDSAVYLCASSLGQKNTEAFFGQGTRLTVV.

Only a few counts were recorded for this clone. The chain employs TRBV7-9 and TRBJ2-7; perhaps TRBD2 as D (6 bases). The CDR3 contains 14 residues. V gave up 3 bases and J gave up 6 bases, with 15 bases separating them. CDR1 is SEHNR and CDR2 is FQNEAQ in the germline V gene (reference sequence). The DNA for the CDR3 is TGTGCCAGCAGCTTGGAGGGGCTTCCGTCCGAGCAGTACTTC. Translating it yields CASSLEGLPSEQYF.

This chain connects TRBV19 to TRBJ2-7; 7 nucleotides agree with TRBD2. Germline trimming cut 5 bases from V and 2 bases from J; bases unmatched to any gene: 6. Looked up from germline, CDR1 is LNHDA and CDR2 is SQIVND (reference sequence). The CDR3 extends over 14 amino acids. As DNA, the CDR3 is TGTGCCAGTAGTTTCCGGGAGGCACCCTACGAGCAGTACTTC. Encoded protein: CASSFREAPYEQYF.

V gene TRBV3-1 (or the pseudogene TRBV3-2) combines with J gene TRBJ1-3; 10 bases match TRBD1. J gave up 2 bases and V 3 bases, and 7 bases lay outside the gene matches. The CDR3 spans 17 residues. Looked up from germline, CDR1 is LGHDT and CDR2 is YNNKEL (reference sequence). CDR3: CASSHHRDRGTGNTIYF. CDR3 DNA: TGTGCCAGCAGCCACCACCGGGACAGGGGAACTGGAAACACCATATATTTT.

This chain links TRBV11-2 with TRBJ1-2; D is possibly TRBD1 (5 bases). The CDR3 totals 15 residues. Trimming pared 0 bases from V and 3 bases from J, leaving 11 bases between. Germline V gives CDR1 SGHAT, CDR2 FQNNGV. The chain's CDR3 is CASSLDRYRHYGYTF. The CDR3, as DNA: TGTGCCAGCAGCTTAGATCGGTACAGGCACTATGGCTACACCTTC.

This sequence joins TRBV5-1 and TRBJ1-6; no clear D gene. V lost 7 bases and J lost 7, with 12 bases in between. The CDR3 sequence is 13 residues long. The germline gives CDR1 SGHRS, CDR2 YFSETQ. Here the CDR3 DNA reads TGCGCCAGCGGATTGGACGGGAATTCACCCCTCCACTTT. Translating it yields CASGLDGNSPLHF.

J is TRBJ1-2 and V is TRBV27; no reliable D call. The germline gives CDR1 MNHEY, CDR2 SMNVEV (reference sequence). The CDR3 runs to 13 residues. Trimming shortened V by 3 bases and J by 5 bases, and 10 bases separated the two germline ends. The DNA for the CDR3 is TGTGCCAGCAGTTTCTCCAGAGGGTATGGCTACACCTTC. Its translation: CASSFSRGYGYTF.

The V gene is TRBV4-2, the J gene TRBJ2-1, with D maybe TRBD2 (7 bases). Trimming shortened V by 1 base and J by 0 bases, and 19 bases separated the two germline ends. Germline V gives CDR1 LGHNA, CDR2 YNFKEQ. The CDR3 extends over 19 amino acids. CDR3 bases: TGTGCCAGCAGCCAAGTCGGGGGCGGGAGAGGGGGCTCCTACAATGAGCAGTTCTTC. Translating gives CASSQVGGGRGGSYNEQFF.

The rearrangement uses TRBV3-1 (or the pseudogene TRBV3-2) and TRBJ1-6, with 10 bases lining up with TRBD1. The ends lost 4 bases at V and 5 bases at J; junction bases unmatched: 2. Germline values: CDR1 LGHDT, CDR2 YNNKEL (reference sequence). The CDR3 extends over 15 amino acids. The CDR3 DNA sequence: TGTGCCAGCAGCCTAGGGACAGGGGATAATTCACCCCTCCACTTT. This gives the protein CASSLGTGDNSPLHF.

The chain employs TRBV5-1 and TRBJ2-1; 9 positions match TRBD2. CDR1 SGHRS and CDR2 YFSETQ come from the germline V gene. CDR3 length: 15 residues. Trimming took 2 bases from V and 9 from J; bases not matched to a gene: 9. CDR3 nucleotide sequence: TGCGCCAGCAGCTTTGGACTAGCGAGGATCAGTGAGCAGTTCTTC. It encodes CASSFGLARISEQFF.

The gene calls are TRBV12-5 and TRBJ1-1, with D unresolved. Trimming removed 0 bases from V and 5 bases from J, with 13 bases in between. The CDR3 spans 15 residues. The germline V gene encodes CDR1 LGHNT and CDR2 FRNRAP. CDR3 in amino acids: CASGLVQESKTEAFF. Here the CDR3 DNA reads TGTGCTAGTGGTTTGGTCCAAGAGAGTAAGACTGAAGCTTTCTTT.

This chain uses TRBV2 with TRBJ1-4; 7 bases map to TRBD1. CDR1 and CDR2 (germline): SNHLY, FYNNEI. The J segment lost 7 bases and the V segment lost 5 bases, leaving 4 bases of the junction unmatched. This CDR3 comprises 13 residues. CDR3 loop: CASSSSGGEKLFF. CDR3 coding DNA: TGTGCCAGCAGTTCCTCAGGGGGTGAAAAACTGTTTTTT.

This sequence joins TRBV6-5 and TRBJ2-2, with D maybe TRBD2 (6 bases). The V and J ends lost 2 bases and 6 bases respectively, with 10 bases between them. Germline CDR1 and CDR2: MNHEY and SVGAGI. The CDR3 has 14 amino acids. The CDR3 spells CASSYGLKAGELFF. DNA for the CDR3: TGTGCCAGCAGTTACGGACTAAAGGCCGGGGAGCTGTTTTTT.

The chain's CDR3 is CASSSRLAHEQFF. The CDR3 DNA is TGTGCCAGCAGTTCGCGACTAGCCCATGAGCAGTTCTTC. The chain links TRBV12-3 or TRBV12-4 to TRBJ2-1, with TRBD2 identical over 7 bases. The CDR3 totals 13 residues. J gave up 8 bases and V 4 bases, and 5 bases lay outside the gene matches.

The chain combines TRBV6-5 with TRBJ1-5, with TRBD1 identical over 9 bases. CDR1 is MNHEY, CDR2 SVGAGI, per germline. Trimming took 5 bases from V and 4 from J; bases not matched to a gene: 6. The CDR3 is made up of 15 amino acids. CDR3 sequence reads: CASSTGGESNQPQHF. For the CDR3, the DNA is TGTGCCAGCAGTACAGGGGGCGAATCGAATCAGCCCCAGCATTTT.

This sequence joins TRBV6-6 and TRBJ2-7; possibly TRBD2 for D (5 bases). The V end lost 0 bases, the J end lost 2 bases, and 14 bases lay between the germline ends. This CDR3 comprises 16 residues. Germline CDR1 reads MNHNY; CDR2 reads SVGAGI (reference sequence). CDR3 DNA sequence: TGTGCCAGCAGTTACTCGTCGGTTAGCGTGGCCTACGAGCAGTACTTC. It is translated as CASSYSSVSVAYEQYF.

V and J are TRBV25-1 and TRBJ2-3, with 11 bases that match TRBD2. Germline-derived CDR1 and CDR2 are MGHDK and SYGVNS. Trimming at V came to 2 bases and at J to 4 bases, leaving 8 bases not matched to a gene. The CDR3 is 17 amino acids. The CDR3 is CASSESSGRGGADTQYF. CDR3 nucleotides: TGTGCCAGCAGTGAAAGTAGCGGGAGGGGTGGGGCAGATACGCAGTATTTT.

This sequence joins TRBV18 and TRBJ2-7, with D possibly matching TRBD2 (6 bases). The CDR3 covers 15 residues. The V end lost 5 bases, the J end lost 3 bases, and 17 bases lay between the germline ends. In germline, CDR1 is KGHSH, CDR2 LQKENI. The CDR3 reads CASSTTRSSSYEQYF. DNA for the CDR3: TGTGCCAGCTCAACGACTAGAAGCTCGAGCTACGAGCAGTACTTC.

This chain connects TRBV7-6 to TRBJ2-1, with 15 bases fitting TRBD2. The CDR3 loop spans 15 amino acids. Germline assignment: CDR1 SGHVS and CDR2 FNYEAQ. Germline trimming cut 3 bases from V and 9 bases from J; bases unmatched to any gene: 3. The CDR3 region is CASSFGTSGGTEQFF. CDR3 sequence (DNA): TGTGCCAGCAGCTTCGGGACTAGCGGGGGGACTGAGCAGTTCTTC. Drawing the rest from reference TRBV7-6 and TRBJ2-1, the complete variable domain is GAGVSQSPRYKVTKRGQDVALRCDPISGHVSLYWYRQALGQGPEFLTYFNYEAQQDKSGLPNDRFSAERPEGSISTLTIQRTEQRDSAMYRCASSFGTSGGTEQFFGPGTRLTVL.

V and J are TRBV27 and TRBJ1-1; 7 bases line up with TRBD1. In germline, CDR1 is MNHEY, CDR2 SMNVEV (reference sequence). This CDR3 spans 17 amino acids. V was clipped by 4 bases and J by 0 bases; unmatched bases: 11. The CDR3 DNA reads TGTGCCAGCAGTTCCCTCCGGACAGGAAACATGAACACTGAAGCTTTCTTT. Amino acid sequence: CASSSLRTGNMNTEAFF.

This chain's CDR3 is CASSLPTTTYEQYF. In DNA, the CDR3 is TGTGCCAGCAGCCTCCCCACAACCACCTACGAGCAGTACTTC. The genes are TRBV5-5 and TRBJ2-7; D remains ambiguous. The ends were cut back, 4 bases at V and 2 bases at J, with 13 bases in the middle. Germline assignment: CDR1 SGHKS and CDR2 YYEKEE (reference sequence). This CDR3 contains 14 residues.

The rearrangement joins TRBV5-1 to TRBJ2-3; 9 bases are shared with TRBD1. The CDR3 is 17 amino acids. V was clipped by 0 bases and J by 4 bases; unmatched bases: 9. Germline V gives CDR1 SGHRS, CDR2 YFSETQ. The CDR3 protein is CASSLAPQGAGADTQYF. CDR3 DNA sequence: TGCGCCAGCAGCTTGGCGCCACAGGGGGCAGGCGCAGATACGCAGTATTTT.

The rearrangement joins TRBV5-6 to TRBJ1-6, with D possibly being TRBD1 (5 bases). The germline V and J ends were trimmed by 0 bases and 8 bases, with 12 bases remaining between them. The CDR3 length is 15 residues. Germline loops: CDR1 SGHDT, CDR2 YYEEEE. The CDR3 nucleotides are TGTGCCAGCAGCTTGGAAGTCAGGGCCCATTCACCCCTCCACTTT. Its translation: CASSLEVRAHSPLHF.

The chain joins TRBV2 to TRBJ2-4; TRBD2 might be the D (6 bases). Germline V CDR1 and CDR2: SNHLY, FYNNEI. V was pared by 1 base and J by 6 bases, with 19 bases between. CDR3 length: 17 residues. The chain's CDR3 is CASSEGLITSFRNIQYF. The CDR3 DNA reads as TGTGCCAGCAGTGAAGGCCTAATTACTAGCTTCCGAAACATTCAGTACTTC. The entire variable domain, with the rest obtained from reference TRBV2 and TRBJ2-4, is as follows: EPEVTQTPSHQVTQMGQEVILRCVPISNHLYFYWYRQILGQKVEFLVSFYNNEISEKSEIFDDQFSVERPDGSNFTLKIRSTKLEDSAMYFCASSEGLITSFRNIQYFGAGTRLSVL.

This chain uses TRBV30 with TRBJ1-5; TRBD1 aligns across 9 bases. The trim removed 3 bases at V and 4 bases at J, leaving 7 bases unmatched. Looked up from germline, CDR1 is GTSNPN and CDR2 is SVGIG (reference sequence). CDR3 size: 15 residues. The CDR3 sequence: CAWRSTGTGNQPQHF. The CDR3 nucleotides read TGTGCCTGGAGATCAACCGGGACAGGGAATCAGCCCCAGCATTTT.

J is TRBJ2-3 and V is TRBV5-4; no clear D gene. CDR3 size: 12 residues. With 4 bases removed from V and 2 bases from J, the gap between germline ends came to 5 bases. Per the germline V gene, CDR1 is SGHNT and CDR2 is YYREEE (reference sequence). CDR3 sequence (DNA): TGTGCCAGCAGCCCCAACACAGATACGCAGTATTTT. This sequence encodes CASSPNTDTQYF.

J is TRBJ1-1 and V is TRBV19; tentatively, D is TRBD1 (6 bases). V gave up 3 bases and J gave up 6 bases, with 14 bases separating them. The CDR3 has 14 amino acids. The germline V gene has CDR1 LNHDA and CDR2 SQIVND (reference sequence). CDR3 coding DNA: TGTGCCAGTAGTATCGGGGGGCGTCCCCCTGAAGCTTTCTTT. Residues: CASSIGGRPPEAFF.

The rearrangement links TRBV11-2 to TRBJ2-2; 8 positions agree with TRBD1. V lost 4 bases and J lost 6; bases outside the gene matches: 7. The germline CDR1 and CDR2 sequences are SGHAT and FQNNGV. This CDR3 region has 15 residues. The CDR3 sequence is CASSSSDRAAGELFF. Written as DNA, the CDR3 is TGTGCCAGCAGCTCCTCGGACAGGGCGGCCGGGGAGCTGTTTTTT.

CDR3 DNA: TGTGCCAGCAGTATGCGGGGGATCAATCAGCCCCAGCATTTT. This translates into CASSMRGINQPQHF. The chain joins TRBV2 to TRBJ1-5; weak D call: TRBD1 (5 bases). Trimming removed 5 bases at V and 3 bases at J, with 11 bases between. Germline CDR1 reads SNHLY; CDR2 reads FYNNEI. There are 14 residues in the CDR3.

The rearrangement links TRBV5-1 to TRBJ2-3, with 9 bases aligning to TRBD1. Germline loops: CDR1 SGHRS, CDR2 YFSETQ. The trim removed 1 base at V and 3 bases at J, leaving 3 bases unmatched. CDR3 size: 15 residues. CDR3 nucleotides: TGCGCCAGCAGCTTGTGGGGACAGGGTACAGATACGCAGTATTTT. Protein: CASSLWGQGTDTQYF.